A single sample is the source of the 26 T cell receptor beta chains below, sequenced in a study of identical twins. TCRdb passed the 5' RACE reads through MiXCR, listing each CDR3 protein once. Altogether 500,000 to 700,000 distinct CDR3 sequences are present, roughly 7.1% being singletons, with the ten largest covering 1.5% to 2%. The data also belong to a second study, concerning yellow fever vaccine responses in identical twins.

What was sequenced was PBMCs. The receptors were gathered from a woman aged 18-29 years in good health.

This clonotype was detected many times. This chain joins TRBV6-5 and TRBJ2-1; D possibly corresponds to TRBD1 (5 bases). Germline V CDR1 and CDR2: MNHEY, SVGAGI. This CDR3 comprises 11 residues. Trimming pared 4 bases from V and 10 bases from J, leaving 8 bases between. The CDR3 nucleotides read TGTGCCAGCAGTTCAGGGCTGGAGCAGTTCTTC. Translated: CASSSGLEQFF.

The chain is built from TRBV12-3 or TRBV12-4 and TRBJ1-5, with a weak D call TRBD1 (5 bases). V was shortened by 1 base and J by 4 bases, with 8 bases between the two germline ends. The CDR3 totals 14 residues. CDR3 bases: TGTGCCAGCAGTTTAGGGGACGGAAATCAGCCCCAGCATTTT. This translates into CASSLGDGNQPQHF.

This clonotype occurred many times. The gene calls are TRBV29-1 and TRBJ2-1, with TRBD2 identical over 7 bases. CDR1 is SQVTM, CDR2 ANQGSEA, per germline. The CDR3 is 13 amino acids. The ends lost 3 bases at V and 4 bases at J; junction bases unmatched: 3. CDR3 coding DNA: TGCAGCGTTGACGCTAGCGGTTACAATGAGCAGTTCTTC. Protein product: CSVDASGYNEQFF.

At least ten counts were recorded for this clonotype. The genes are TRBV3-1 and TRBJ2-7, with 12 bases matching TRBD2. Germline V gene sequence: CDR1 LGHDT, CDR2 YNNKEL (reference sequence). The CDR3 totals 17 residues. Trimming at V came to 0 bases and at J to 7 bases, leaving 10 bases not matched to a gene. The chain's CDR3 is CASSQEWGTSGRLEQYF. The DNA for the CDR3 is TGTGCCAGCAGCCAAGAATGGGGAACTAGCGGGAGGTTGGAGCAGTACTTC.

This clonotype was seen ten or more times. The genes are TRBV4-1 and TRBJ2-1; D gene unclear. Trimming took off 3 bases at V and 9 bases at J, with 15 bases between the two ends. This CDR3 has 14 residues. CDR1 and CDR2 (germline): MGHRA, YSYEKL. For the CDR3, the DNA is TGCGCCAGCAGCCAGACCCAAAGGAATGGTGAGCAGTTCTTC. It translates to CASSQTQRNGEQFF.

In this sample, this clonotype turned up many times. This chain links TRBV5-1 with TRBJ1-4; D uncertain. The length of the CDR3 is 13 residues. The germline V gene has CDR1 SGHRS and CDR2 YFSETQ. V lost 5 bases and J lost 7, with 12 bases in between. The DNA of the CDR3 is TGCGCCAGCAGAAGGCAGCAAGGTGAAAAACTGTTTTTT. Translation gives CASRRQQGEKLFF. Full variable domain (outside the CDR3, taken from reference TRBV5-1 and TRBJ1-4): KAGVTQTPRYLIKTRGQQVTLSCSPISGHRSVSWYQQTPGQGLQFLFEYFSETQRNKGNFPGRFSGRQFSNSRSEMNVSTLELGDSALYLCASRRQQGEKLFFGSGTQLSVL.

The table lists this clonotype with a few counts. CDR3 amino acids: CAISEWEGKSQYF. Here the CDR3 DNA reads TGTGCCATCAGTGAGTGGGAGGGGAAGTCCCAGTACTTC. This sequence joins TRBV10-3 and TRBJ2-5; 7 nucleotides line up with TRBD2. V was clipped by 1 base and J by 9 bases; unmatched bases: 5. The germline V gene encodes CDR1 ENHRY and CDR2 SYGVKD. The CDR3 sequence is 13 residues long.

The chain uses TRBV19 and TRBJ2-1; D ambiguous. Looked up from germline, CDR1 is LNHDA and CDR2 is SQIVND (reference sequence). The CDR3 extends over 16 amino acids. Trimming took off 4 bases at V and 0 bases at J, with 13 bases between the two ends. As DNA, the CDR3 is TGTGCCAGTAGTACCCTCGCATCGAGCTCCTACAATGAGCAGTTCTTC. Translated: CASSTLASSSYNEQFF.

This clonotype came up a few times. This chain joins TRBV28 and TRBJ2-2; D remains ambiguous. Germline V gene sequence: CDR1 MDHEN, CDR2 SYDVKM. V was pared by 8 bases and J by 8 bases, with 9 bases between. The CDR3 is made up of 11 amino acids. In DNA, the CDR3 is TGTGCCAGCCGACACCCTGGGGAGCTGTTTTTT. This gives the protein CASRHPGELFF.

This clonotype was found many times. The CDR3 here is CASRRGTSGRFPGYEQFF. CDR3 DNA: TGCGCCAGCAGACGCGGGACTAGCGGGAGGTTTCCTGGCTATGAGCAGTTCTTC. The gene calls are TRBV5-1 and TRBJ2-1, with 15 bases fitting TRBD2. The CDR3 totals 18 residues. CDR1 and CDR2 from the germline V gene are SGHRS and YFSETQ. V lost 5 bases and J lost 8; bases outside the gene matches: 14.

The chain uses TRBV20-1 and TRBJ2-2, with 8 nucleotides matching TRBD2. CDR3 length: 14 residues. Trimming took 6 bases from V and 6 from J; bases not matched to a gene: 9. Germline loops: CDR1 DFQATT, CDR2 SNEGSKA (reference sequence). In DNA, the CDR3 is TGCAGTGCCCTCGGGGGGGCCTGGGCCGGGGAGCTGTTTTTT. This gives the protein CSALGGAWAGELFF.

In this sample, this clonotype turned up many times. The chain couples TRBV6-4 to TRBJ2-1; no firm D call. V lost 8 bases and J 9 bases, leaving 17 bases between the germline ends. The CDR3 extends over 13 amino acids. Germline CDR1 MRHNA, CDR2 SNTAGT. This chain's CDR3 is CASAPRQGGEQFF. In DNA form, the CDR3 reads TGTGCCAGCGCCCCCAGGCAAGGCGGTGAGCAGTTCTTC.

This clonotype was observed a few times. The chain has TRBV7-6 and TRBJ2-3; the match to TRBD1 covers 8 bases. Germline lookup yields CDR1 SGHVS and CDR2 FNYEAQ. This CDR3 comprises 15 residues. J lost 2 bases, V lost 4 bases, and 5 bases had no gene match. CDR3 loop: CASSSGGGTTDTQYF. As DNA, the CDR3 is TGTGCCAGCAGCTCAGGGGGCGGGACCACAGATACGCAGTATTTT.

This clonotype was counted only a few times. The chain uses TRBV10-2 and TRBJ2-7; D gene ambiguous. The CDR3 length is 12 residues. Germline-derived CDR1 and CDR2 are WSHSY and SAAADI. Deletions cut 3 bases from V and 6 bases from J, with 9 bases between. CDR3 DNA sequence: TGCGCCAGCAGTGAAAGGCTTTTCGAGCAGTACTTC. This sequence encodes CASSERLFEQYF.

The DNA for the CDR3 is TGTGCCAGCAGCTTGCAGAGGGTTGTCTACGAGCAGTACTTC. This encodes CASSLQRVVYEQYF. The V and J genes are TRBV5-6 and TRBJ2-7, with D perhaps matching TRBD2 (5 bases). This CDR3 is 14 amino acids long. Germline V lookup: CDR1 SGHDT, CDR2 YYEEEE. The V gene lost 1 base and the J gene lost 3 bases, with 11 bases spanning the gap.

This clonotype was observed a few times. The chain couples TRBV2 to TRBJ2-2; D is unclear. Deletions cut 4 bases from V and 2 bases from J, with 8 bases between. From germline, CDR1 is SNHLY and CDR2 FYNNEI. The CDR3 runs to 14 residues. The CDR3 DNA reads TGTGCCAGCAGTGTGGACGCCAACACCGGGGAGCTGTTTTTT. Protein sequence: CASSVDANTGELFF.

This clonotype was counted many times. V usage is TRBV29-1 and J usage is TRBJ2-1, with TRBD1 matching over 7 bases. This CDR3 is 15 amino acids long. The trim removed 5 bases at V and 0 bases at J, leaving 7 bases unmatched. From germline, CDR1 is SQVTM and CDR2 ANQGSEA. The CDR3 nucleotides read TGCAGCGTTTTAGAGGGGGCGAGCTCCTACAATGAGCAGTTCTTC. Its translation: CSVLEGASSYNEQFF.

The chain uses TRBV5-1 and TRBJ2-3; D is uncertain. Germline V gives CDR1 SGHRS, CDR2 YFSETQ. This CDR3 comprises 14 residues. The V and J ends lost 2 bases and 0 bases respectively, with 7 bases between them. For the CDR3, the DNA is TGCGCCAGCAGCTTTGGAGTTAGCACAGATACGCAGTATTTT. Translating it yields CASSFGVSTDTQYF.

The table lists this clonotype with many counts. The chain employs TRBV15 and TRBJ2-3; the D is unclear. CDR1 LNHNV and CDR2 YYDKDF come from the germline V gene (reference sequence). CDR3 length: 15 residues. Trimming shortened V by 0 bases and J by 1 base, and 8 bases separated the two germline ends. This chain's CDR3 is CATSRDRQGTDTQYF. CDR3 nucleotide sequence: TGTGCCACCAGCAGAGATAGGCAGGGCACAGATACGCAGTATTTT.

This clonotype was seen a few times. J is TRBJ2-7 and V is TRBV20-1; 11 bases fit TRBD2. Germline CDR1 and CDR2: DFQATT and SNEGSKA (reference sequence). This CDR3 is 14 amino acids long. With 6 bases clipped from V and 3 bases from J, the junction kept 7 bases outside the gene matches. CDR3 loop: CSARPGLAVYEQYF. The CDR3 nucleotides read TGCAGTGCCCGGCCGGGACTAGCGGTCTACGAGCAGTACTTC.

CDR3 protein: CASRGRGRHTEAFF. The CDR3 DNA reads TGTGCCAGCAGGGGCCGGGGGAGGCACACTGAAGCTTTCTTT. The J gene is TRBJ1-1, the V gene TRBV6-1, with D maybe TRBD1 (5 bases). This CDR3 has 14 residues. Germline V lookup: CDR1 MNHNS, CDR2 SASEGT. The germline V and J ends were trimmed by 6 bases and 3 bases, with 14 bases remaining between them.

This clonotype was found many times. The rearrangement joins TRBV5-1 to TRBJ1-1; no clear D. Between the trimmed V and J ends, which lost 0 bases and 8 bases, there was a span of 8 bases. Germline V gene data show CDR1 as SGHRS and CDR2 as YFSETQ. CDR3 length: 12 amino acids. CDR3 sequence: CASSLVVGEAFF. As DNA, the CDR3 is TGCGCCAGCAGCTTGGTAGTAGGGGAAGCTTTCTTT.

The chain uses TRBV11-2 and TRBJ1-2, with 7 positions matching TRBD1. Germline CDR1 SGHAT, CDR2 FQNNGV. CDR3 length: 15 amino acids. J gave up 3 bases and V 5 bases, and 9 bases lay outside the gene matches. The CDR3 here is CASSTVGQRDYGYTF. The CDR3, as DNA: TGTGCCAGCAGCACCGTGGGACAGAGAGACTATGGCTACACCTTC.

This clonotype was detected ten times or more. CDR3 protein: CASSLSLGSGSSYEQYF. The CDR3 DNA reads TGTGCCAGCAGTTTATCCCTTGGTAGCGGGAGTTCCTACGAGCAGTACTTC. The V gene is TRBV27, the J gene TRBJ2-7; 9 bases line up with TRBD2. The V gene end was trimmed by 0 bases and the J gene end by 1 base; junction bases not matched to a gene: 7. Germline V CDR1 and CDR2: MNHEY, SMNVEV (reference sequence). The CDR3 is 17 amino acids.

This clonotype was seen more than once but under ten times. CDR3 sequence reads: CSATGTGGGTDTQYF. The DNA for the CDR3 is TGCAGTGCGACCGGGACAGGGGGCGGGACAGATACGCAGTATTTT. V and J are TRBV20-1 and TRBJ2-3; 12 nucleotides match TRBD1. CDR3 length: 15 residues. The V gene's germline CDR1 is DFQATT and CDR2 SNEGSKA (reference sequence). V was clipped by 6 bases and J by 3 bases; unmatched bases: 7.

There are many counts of this clonotype. The chain links TRBV2 to TRBJ2-3; D is unresolved. CDR3 size: 15 residues. V was trimmed by 4 bases and J by 6 bases, leaving 17 bases between them. The germline V gene has CDR1 SNHLY and CDR2 FYNNEI. The CDR3 reads CASSGLVPIGDTQYF. The CDR3 coding sequence is TGTGCCAGCAGTGGCTTGGTCCCGATCGGGGATACGCAGTATTTT. Variable domain in full (rest from reference TRBV2 and TRBJ2-3): EPEVTQTPSHQVTQMGQEVILRCVPISNHLYFYWYRQILGQKVEFLVSFYNNEISEKSEIFDDQFSVERPDGSNFTLKIRSTKLEDSAMYFCASSGLVPIGDTQYFGPGTRLTVL.